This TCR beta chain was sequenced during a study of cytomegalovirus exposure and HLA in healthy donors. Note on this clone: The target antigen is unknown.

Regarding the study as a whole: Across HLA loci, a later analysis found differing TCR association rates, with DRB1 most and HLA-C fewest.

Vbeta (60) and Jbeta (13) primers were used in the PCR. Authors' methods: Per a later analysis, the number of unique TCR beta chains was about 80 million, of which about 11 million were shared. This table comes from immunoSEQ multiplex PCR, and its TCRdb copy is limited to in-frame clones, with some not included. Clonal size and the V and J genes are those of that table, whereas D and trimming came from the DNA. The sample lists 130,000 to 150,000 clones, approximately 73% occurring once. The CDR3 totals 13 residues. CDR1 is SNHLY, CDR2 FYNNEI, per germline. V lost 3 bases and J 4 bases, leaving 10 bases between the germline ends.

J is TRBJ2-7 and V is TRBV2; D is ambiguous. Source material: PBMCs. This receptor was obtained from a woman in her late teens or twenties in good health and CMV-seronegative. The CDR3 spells CASSDGQDYEQYV. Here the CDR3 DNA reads TGTGCCAGCAGTGATGGTCAGGATTACGAGCAGTACGTC.